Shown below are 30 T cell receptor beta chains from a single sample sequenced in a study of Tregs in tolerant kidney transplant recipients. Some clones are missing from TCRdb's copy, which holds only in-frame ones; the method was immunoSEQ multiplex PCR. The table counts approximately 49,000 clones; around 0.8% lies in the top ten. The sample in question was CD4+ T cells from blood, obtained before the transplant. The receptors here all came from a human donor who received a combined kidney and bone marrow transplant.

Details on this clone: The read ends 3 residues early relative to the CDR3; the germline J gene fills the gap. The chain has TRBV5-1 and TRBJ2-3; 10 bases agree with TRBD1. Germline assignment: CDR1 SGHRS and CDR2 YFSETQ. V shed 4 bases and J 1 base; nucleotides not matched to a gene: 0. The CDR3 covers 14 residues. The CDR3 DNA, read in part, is TGCGCCAGCAGCGGGACAGGGGGCACAGATACG. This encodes CASSGTGGTDT. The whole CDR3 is CASSGTGGTDTQYF.

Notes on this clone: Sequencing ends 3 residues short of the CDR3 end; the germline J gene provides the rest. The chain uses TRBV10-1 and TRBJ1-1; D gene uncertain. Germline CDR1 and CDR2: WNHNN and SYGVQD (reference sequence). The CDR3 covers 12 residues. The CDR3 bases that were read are TGCGCCAGCAGTTCTGGCAGAAACGAA. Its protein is CASSSGRNE. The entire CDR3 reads CASSSGRNEAFF.

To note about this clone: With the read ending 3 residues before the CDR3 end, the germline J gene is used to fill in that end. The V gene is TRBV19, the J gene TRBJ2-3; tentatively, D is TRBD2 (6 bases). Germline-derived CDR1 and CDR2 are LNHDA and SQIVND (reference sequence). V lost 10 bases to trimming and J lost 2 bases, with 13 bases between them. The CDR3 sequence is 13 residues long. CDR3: CATRGLATDTQYF. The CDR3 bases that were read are TGTGCCACTCGGGGGTTGGCCACAGATACG.

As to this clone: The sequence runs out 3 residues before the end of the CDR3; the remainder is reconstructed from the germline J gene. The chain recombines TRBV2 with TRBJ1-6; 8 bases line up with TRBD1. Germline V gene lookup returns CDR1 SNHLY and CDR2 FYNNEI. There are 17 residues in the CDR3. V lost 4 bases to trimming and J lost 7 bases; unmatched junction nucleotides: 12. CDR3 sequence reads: CASSAYHDRGRNSPLHF. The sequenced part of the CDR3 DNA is TGTGCCAGCAGTGCGTACCATGACAGGGGTCGGAATTCACCC.

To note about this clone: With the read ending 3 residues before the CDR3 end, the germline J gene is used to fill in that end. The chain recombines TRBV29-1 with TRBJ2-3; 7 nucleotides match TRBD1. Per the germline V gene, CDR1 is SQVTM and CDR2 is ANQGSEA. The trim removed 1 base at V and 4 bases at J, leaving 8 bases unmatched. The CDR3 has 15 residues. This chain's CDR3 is CSVEVRGPSPDTQYF. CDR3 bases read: TGCAGCGTTGAAGTTAGGGGGCCGTCCCCAGATACG.

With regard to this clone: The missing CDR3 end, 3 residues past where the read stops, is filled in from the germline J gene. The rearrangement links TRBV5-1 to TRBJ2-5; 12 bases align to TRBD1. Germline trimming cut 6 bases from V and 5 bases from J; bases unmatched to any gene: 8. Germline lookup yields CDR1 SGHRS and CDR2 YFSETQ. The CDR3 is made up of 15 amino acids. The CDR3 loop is CASIPGQGAPETQYF. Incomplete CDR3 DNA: TGCGCCAGCATCCCGGGACAGGGGGCGCCCGAGACC.

CDR3 protein: CASSLQGAGDIQYF. Incomplete CDR3 DNA: TGCGCCAGCAGCTTACAGGGGGCTGGGGACATT. This chain connects TRBV5-1 to TRBJ2-4; 9 bases agree with TRBD1. The CDR3 end is not reached by the read, which stops 3 residues before it; the germline J gene fills it in. Germline-derived CDR1 and CDR2 are SGHRS and YFSETQ. Trimming took 2 bases from V and 8 from J; bases not matched to a gene: 5. CDR3 length: 14 amino acids.

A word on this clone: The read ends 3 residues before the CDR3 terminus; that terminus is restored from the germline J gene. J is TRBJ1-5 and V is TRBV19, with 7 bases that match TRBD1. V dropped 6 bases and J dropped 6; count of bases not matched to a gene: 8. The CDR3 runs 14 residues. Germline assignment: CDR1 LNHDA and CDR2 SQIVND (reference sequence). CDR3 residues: CASRPDREVQPQHF. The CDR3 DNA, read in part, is TGTGCCAGTAGACCCGACAGGGAGGTTCAGCCC.

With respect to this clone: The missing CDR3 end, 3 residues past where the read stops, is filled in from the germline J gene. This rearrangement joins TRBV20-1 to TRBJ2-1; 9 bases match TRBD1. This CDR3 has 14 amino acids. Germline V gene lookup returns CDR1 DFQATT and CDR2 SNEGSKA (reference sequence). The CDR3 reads CSLQGATAYNEQFF. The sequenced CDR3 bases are TGCAGCTTACAGGGGGCGACGGCCTACAATGAG.

The CDR3 sequence is CASSEALGGAPYEQYF. The sequenced part of the CDR3 DNA is TGTGCCAGCAGTGAAGCGCTTGGGGGGGCCCCTTACGAG. The chain has TRBV2 and TRBJ2-7, with D tentatively TRBD2 (7 bases). The read terminates 3 residues before the CDR3 end, so the remaining end is supplied by the germline J gene. The CDR3 length is 16 residues. Germline V gives CDR1 SNHLY, CDR2 FYNNEI. Trimming took 0 bases from V and 4 from J, leaving 16 bases between them.

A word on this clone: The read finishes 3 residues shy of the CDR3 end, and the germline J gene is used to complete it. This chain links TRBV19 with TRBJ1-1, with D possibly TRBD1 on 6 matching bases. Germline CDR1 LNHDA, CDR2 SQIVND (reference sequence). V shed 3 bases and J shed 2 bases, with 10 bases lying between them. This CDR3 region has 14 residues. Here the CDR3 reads CASSIGQLNTEAFF. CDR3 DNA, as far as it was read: TGTGCCAGTAGTATCGGACAGCTAAACACTGAA.

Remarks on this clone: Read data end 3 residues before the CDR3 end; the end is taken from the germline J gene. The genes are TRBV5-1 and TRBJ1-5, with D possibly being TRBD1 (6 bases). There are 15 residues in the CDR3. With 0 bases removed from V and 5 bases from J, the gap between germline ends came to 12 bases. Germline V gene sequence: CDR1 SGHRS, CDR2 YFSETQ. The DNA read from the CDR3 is TGCGCCAGCAGCTTGGAAGGGAGGGGGTATCAGCCC. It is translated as CASSLEGRGYQP. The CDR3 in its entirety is CASSLEGRGYQPQHF.

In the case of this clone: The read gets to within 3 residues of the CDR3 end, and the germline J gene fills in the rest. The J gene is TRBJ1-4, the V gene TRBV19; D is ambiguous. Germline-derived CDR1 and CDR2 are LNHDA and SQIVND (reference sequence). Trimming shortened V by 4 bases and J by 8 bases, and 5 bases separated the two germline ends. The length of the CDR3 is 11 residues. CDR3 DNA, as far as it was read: TGTGCCAGTAGTAGGCGGGAAAAA. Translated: CASSRREK. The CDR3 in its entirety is CASSRREKLFF.

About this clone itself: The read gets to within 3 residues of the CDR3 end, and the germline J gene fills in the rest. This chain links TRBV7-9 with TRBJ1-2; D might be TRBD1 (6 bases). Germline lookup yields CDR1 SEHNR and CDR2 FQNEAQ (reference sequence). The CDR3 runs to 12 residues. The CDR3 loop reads CASSFSGDGYTF. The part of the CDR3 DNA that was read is TGTGCCAGCAGCTTCTCAGGGGACGGC.

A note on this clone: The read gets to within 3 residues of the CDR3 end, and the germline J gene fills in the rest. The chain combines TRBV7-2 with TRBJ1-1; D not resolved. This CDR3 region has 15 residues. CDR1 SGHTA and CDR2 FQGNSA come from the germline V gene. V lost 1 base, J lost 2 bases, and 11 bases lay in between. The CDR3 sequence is CASSLVGAVNTEAFF. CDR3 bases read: TGTGCCAGCAGCTTAGTAGGTGCGGTAAACACTGAA.

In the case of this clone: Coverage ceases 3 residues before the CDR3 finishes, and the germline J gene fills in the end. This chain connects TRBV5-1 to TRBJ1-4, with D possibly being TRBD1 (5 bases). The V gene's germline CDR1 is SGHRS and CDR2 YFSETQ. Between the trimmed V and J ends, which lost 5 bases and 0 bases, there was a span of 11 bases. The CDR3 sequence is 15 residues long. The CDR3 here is CASRKTVSTNEKLFF. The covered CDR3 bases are TGCGCCAGCAGGAAGACAGTCTCAACTAATGAAAAA.

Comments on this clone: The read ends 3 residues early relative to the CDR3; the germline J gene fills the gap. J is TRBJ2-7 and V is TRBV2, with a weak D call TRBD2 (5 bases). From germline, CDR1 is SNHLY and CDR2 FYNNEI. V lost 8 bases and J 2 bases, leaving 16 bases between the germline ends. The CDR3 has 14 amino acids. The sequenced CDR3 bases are TGTGCCAGCTCGACCAGGACTGCGACCTACGAG. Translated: CASSTRTATYE. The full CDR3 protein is CASSTRTATYEQYF.

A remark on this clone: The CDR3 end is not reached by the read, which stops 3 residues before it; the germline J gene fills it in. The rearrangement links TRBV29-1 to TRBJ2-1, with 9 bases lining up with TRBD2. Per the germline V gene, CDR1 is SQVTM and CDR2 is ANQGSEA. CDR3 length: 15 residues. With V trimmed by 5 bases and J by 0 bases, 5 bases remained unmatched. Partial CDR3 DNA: TGCAGCGTTTATAGCGGGAGAGGCTCCTACAATGAG. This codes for CSVYSGRGSYNE. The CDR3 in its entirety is CSVYSGRGSYNEQFF.

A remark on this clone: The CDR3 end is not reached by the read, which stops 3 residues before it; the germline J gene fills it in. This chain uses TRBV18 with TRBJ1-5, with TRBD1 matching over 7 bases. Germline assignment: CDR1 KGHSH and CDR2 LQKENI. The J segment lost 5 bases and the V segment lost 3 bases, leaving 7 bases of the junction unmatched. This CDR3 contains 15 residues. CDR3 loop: CASSPRQGKDQPQHF. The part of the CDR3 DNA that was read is TGTGCCAGCTCACCCCGACAGGGTAAGGATCAGCCC.

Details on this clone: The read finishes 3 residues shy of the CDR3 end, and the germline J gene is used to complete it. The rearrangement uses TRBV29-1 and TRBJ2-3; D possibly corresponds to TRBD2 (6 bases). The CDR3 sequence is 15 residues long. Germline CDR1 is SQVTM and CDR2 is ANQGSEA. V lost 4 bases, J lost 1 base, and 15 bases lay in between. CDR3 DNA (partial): TGCAGCGTTGGGGGGACTGTAGCTCGCACAGATACG. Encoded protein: CSVGGTVARTDT. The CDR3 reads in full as CSVGGTVARTDTQYF.

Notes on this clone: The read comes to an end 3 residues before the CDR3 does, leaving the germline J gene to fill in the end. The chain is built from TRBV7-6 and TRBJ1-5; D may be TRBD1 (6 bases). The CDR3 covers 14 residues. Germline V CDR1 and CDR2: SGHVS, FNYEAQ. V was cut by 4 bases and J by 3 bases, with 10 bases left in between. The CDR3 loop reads CASSSGQHNQPQHF. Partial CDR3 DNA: TGTGCCAGCAGCTCTGGACAGCACAATCAGCCC.

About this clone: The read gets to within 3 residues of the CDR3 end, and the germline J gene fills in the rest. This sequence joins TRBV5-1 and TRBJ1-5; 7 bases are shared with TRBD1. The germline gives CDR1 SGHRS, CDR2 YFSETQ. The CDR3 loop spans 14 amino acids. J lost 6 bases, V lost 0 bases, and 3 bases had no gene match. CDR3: CASSLDRGGQPQHF. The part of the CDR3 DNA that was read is TGCGCCAGCAGCTTGGACAGGGGAGGTCAGCCC.

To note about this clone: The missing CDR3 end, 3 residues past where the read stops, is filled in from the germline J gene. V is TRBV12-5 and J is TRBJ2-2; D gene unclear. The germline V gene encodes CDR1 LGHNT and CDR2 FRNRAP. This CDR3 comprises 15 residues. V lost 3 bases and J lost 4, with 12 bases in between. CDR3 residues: CASGLWQVGTGELFF. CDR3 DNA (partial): TGTGCTAGTGGTTTATGGCAGGTGGGCACCGGGGAG.

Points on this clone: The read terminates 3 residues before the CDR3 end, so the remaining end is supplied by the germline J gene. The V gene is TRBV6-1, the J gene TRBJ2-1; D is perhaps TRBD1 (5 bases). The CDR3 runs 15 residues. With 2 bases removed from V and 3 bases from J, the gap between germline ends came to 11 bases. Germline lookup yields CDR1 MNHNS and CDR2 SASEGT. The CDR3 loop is CASSEMSGHYNEQFF. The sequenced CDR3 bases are TGTGCCAGCAGTGAAATGTCAGGACACTACAATGAG.

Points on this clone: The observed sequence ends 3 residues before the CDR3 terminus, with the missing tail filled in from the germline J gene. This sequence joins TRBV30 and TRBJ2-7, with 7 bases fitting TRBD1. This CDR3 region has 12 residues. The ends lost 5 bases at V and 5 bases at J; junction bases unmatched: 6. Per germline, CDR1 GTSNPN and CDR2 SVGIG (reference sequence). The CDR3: CAWAGGNHEQYF. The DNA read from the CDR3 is TGTGCCTGGGCAGGGGGTAATCACGAG.

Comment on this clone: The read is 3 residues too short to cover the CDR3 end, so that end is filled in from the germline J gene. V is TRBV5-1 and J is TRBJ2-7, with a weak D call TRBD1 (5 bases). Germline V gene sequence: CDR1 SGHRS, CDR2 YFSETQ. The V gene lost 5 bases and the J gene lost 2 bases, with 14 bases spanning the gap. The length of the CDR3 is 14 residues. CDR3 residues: CASSAREFPYEQYF. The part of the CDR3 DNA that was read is TGCGCCAGCAGTGCCAGGGAATTCCCCTACGAG.

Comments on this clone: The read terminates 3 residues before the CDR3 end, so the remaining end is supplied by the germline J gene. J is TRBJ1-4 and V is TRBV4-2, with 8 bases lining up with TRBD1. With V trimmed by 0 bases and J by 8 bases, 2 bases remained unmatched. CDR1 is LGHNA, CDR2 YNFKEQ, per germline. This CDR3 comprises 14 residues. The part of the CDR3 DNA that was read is TGTGCCAGCAGCCAAGAACAGGGGGACGAAAAA. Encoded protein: CASSQEQGDEK. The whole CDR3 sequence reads CASSQEQGDEKLFF.

Incomplete CDR3 DNA: TGTGCCAGCAGCGTACAGGGGGCGCGTACCGGGGAG. Its translation: CASSVQGARTGE. The full-length CDR3 reads as CASSVQGARTGELFF. The rearrangement links TRBV6-2 or TRBV6-3 to TRBJ2-2, with 9 positions matching TRBD1. The read comes to an end 3 residues before the CDR3 does, leaving the germline J gene to fill in the end. The germline CDR1 and CDR2 sequences are MNHEY and SVGEGT. V was clipped by 6 bases and J by 5 bases; unmatched bases: 7. The CDR3 consists of 15 residues.

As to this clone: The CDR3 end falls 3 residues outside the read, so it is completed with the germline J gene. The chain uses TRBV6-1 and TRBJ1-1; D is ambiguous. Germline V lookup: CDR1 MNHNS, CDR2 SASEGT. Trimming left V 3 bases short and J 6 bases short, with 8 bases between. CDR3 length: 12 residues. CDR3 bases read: TGTGCCAGCAGTGAGTACTTCGCTGAA. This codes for CASSEYFAE. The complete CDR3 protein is CASSEYFAEAFF.

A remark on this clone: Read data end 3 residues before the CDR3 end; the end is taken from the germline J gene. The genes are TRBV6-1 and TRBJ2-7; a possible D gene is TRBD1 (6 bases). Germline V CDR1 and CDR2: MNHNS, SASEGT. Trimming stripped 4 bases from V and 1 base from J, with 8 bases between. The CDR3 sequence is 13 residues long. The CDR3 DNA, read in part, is TGTGCCAGCAGTGTTCAGGGGTCCTACGAG. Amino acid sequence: CASSVQGSYE. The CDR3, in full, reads CASSVQGSYEQYF.